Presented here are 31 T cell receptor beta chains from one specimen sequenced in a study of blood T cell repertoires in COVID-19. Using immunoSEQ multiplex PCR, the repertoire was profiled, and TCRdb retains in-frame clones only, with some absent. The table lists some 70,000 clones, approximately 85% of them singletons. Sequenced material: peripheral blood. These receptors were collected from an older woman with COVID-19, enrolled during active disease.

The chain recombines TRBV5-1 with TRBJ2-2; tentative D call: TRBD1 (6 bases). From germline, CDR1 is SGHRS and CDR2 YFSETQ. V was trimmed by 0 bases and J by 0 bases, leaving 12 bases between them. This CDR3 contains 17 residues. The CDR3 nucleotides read TGCGCCAGCAGCTTGGTGGTCGACAGGACGAACACCGGGGAGCTGTTTTTT. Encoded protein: CASSLVVDRTNTGELFF.

CDR3 protein: CAISEFRELSYEQYF. The CDR3, as DNA: TGTGCCATCAGTGAGTTCAGGGAACTCTCCTACGAGCAGTACTTC. The gene calls are TRBV10-3 and TRBJ2-7, with TRBD1 as a possible D gene (5 bases). This CDR3 has 15 residues. CDR1 is ENHRY, CDR2 SYGVKD, per germline. V lost 1 base and J lost 0, with 10 bases in between.

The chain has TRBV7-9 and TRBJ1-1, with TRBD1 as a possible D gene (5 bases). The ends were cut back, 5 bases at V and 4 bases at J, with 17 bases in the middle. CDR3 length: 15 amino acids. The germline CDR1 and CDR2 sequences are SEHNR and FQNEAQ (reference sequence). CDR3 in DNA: TGTGCCAGCAGCATTAGGGGCGGGAGTTTCACTGAAGCTTTCTTT. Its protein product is CASSIRGGSFTEAFF.

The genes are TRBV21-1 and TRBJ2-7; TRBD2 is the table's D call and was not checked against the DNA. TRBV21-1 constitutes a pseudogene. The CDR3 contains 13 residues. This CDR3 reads CASSGEGTYDQYF. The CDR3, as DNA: TGTGCCAGCAGCGGTGAGGGAACCTACGACCAATACTTC.

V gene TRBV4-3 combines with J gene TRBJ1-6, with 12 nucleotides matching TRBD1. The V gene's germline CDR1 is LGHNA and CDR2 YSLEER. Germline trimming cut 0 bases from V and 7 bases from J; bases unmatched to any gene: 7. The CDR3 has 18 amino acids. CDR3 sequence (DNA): TGCGCCAGCAGCCAAGAAGGGGGGACAGGGGGCGCGAATTCACCCCTCCACTTT. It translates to CASSQEGGTGGANSPLHF.

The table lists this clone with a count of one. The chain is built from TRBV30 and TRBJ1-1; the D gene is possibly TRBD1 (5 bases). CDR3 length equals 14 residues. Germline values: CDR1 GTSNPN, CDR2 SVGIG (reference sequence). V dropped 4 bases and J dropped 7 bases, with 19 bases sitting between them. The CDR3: CAWTLDRRDGEAFF. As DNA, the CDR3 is TGTGCCTGGACTCTAGACCGGCGGGACGGTGAAGCTTTCTTT.

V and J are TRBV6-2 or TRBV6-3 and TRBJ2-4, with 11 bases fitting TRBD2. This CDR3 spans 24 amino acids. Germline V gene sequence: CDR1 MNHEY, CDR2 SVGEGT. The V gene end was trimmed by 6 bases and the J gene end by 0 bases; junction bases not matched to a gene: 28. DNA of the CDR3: TGTGCCAGCAGCCTTTCGCCGGGGGGTTCCACGAAGGGACTAGCGGAGTCAGCCAAAAACATTCAGTACTTC. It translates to CASSLSPGGSTKGLAESAKNIQYF.

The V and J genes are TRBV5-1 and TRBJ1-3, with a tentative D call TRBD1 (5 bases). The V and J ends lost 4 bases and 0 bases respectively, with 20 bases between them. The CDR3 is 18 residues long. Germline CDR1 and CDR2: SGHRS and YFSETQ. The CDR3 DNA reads TGCGCCAGCAGCCCGGAGGCGGGGCTCTTAAGCTCTGGAAACACCATATATTTT. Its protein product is CASSPEAGLLSSGNTIYF. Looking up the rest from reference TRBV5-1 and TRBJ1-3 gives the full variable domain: KAGVTQTPRYLIKTRGQQVTLSCSPISGHRSVSWYQQTPGQGLQFLFEYFSETQRNKGNFPGRFSGRQFSNSRSEMNVSTLELGDSALYLCASSPEAGLLSSGNTIYFGEGSWLTVV.

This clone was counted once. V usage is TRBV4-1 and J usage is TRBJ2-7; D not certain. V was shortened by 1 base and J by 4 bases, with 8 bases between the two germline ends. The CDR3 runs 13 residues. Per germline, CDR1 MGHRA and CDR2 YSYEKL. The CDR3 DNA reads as TGCGCCAGCAGCCAAGTTCTCGGTTACGAGCAGTACTTC. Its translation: CASSQVLGYEQYF.

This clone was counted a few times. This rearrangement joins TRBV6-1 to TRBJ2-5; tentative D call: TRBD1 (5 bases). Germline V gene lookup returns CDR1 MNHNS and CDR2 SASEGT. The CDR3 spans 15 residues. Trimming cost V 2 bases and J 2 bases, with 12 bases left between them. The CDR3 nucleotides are TGTGCCAGCAGTGAACAGATCGACAGACAAGAGACCCAGTACTTC. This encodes CASSEQIDRQETQYF.

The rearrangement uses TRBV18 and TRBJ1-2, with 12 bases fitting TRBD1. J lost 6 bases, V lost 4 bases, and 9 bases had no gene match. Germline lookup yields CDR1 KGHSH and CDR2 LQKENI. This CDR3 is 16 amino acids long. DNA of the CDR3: TGTGCCAGCTCACTTCCTCCCGGGACAGGGGGCCATGGCTACACCTTC. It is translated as CASSLPPGTGGHGYTF.

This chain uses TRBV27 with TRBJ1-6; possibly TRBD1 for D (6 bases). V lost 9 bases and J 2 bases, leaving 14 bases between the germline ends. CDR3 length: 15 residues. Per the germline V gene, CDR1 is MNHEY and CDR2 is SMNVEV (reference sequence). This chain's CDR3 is CASGAGATYNSPLHF. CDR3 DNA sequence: TGTGCCAGTGGAGCGGGGGCTACCTATAATTCACCCCTCCACTTT.

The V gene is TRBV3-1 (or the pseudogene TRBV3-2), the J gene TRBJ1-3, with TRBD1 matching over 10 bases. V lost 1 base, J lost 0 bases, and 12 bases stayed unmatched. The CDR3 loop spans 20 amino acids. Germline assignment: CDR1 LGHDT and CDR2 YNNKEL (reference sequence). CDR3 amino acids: CASSQAQLDRGPLSGNTIYF. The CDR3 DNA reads TGTGCCAGCAGCCAAGCCCAACTCGACAGGGGGCCCCTCTCTGGAAACACCATATATTTT.

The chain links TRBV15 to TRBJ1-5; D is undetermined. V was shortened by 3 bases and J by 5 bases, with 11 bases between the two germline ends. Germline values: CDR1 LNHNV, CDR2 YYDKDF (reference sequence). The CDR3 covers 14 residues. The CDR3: CATSSSYPDQPQHF. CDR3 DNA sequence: TGTGCCACCAGCAGTTCTTACCCAGATCAGCCCCAGCATTTT.

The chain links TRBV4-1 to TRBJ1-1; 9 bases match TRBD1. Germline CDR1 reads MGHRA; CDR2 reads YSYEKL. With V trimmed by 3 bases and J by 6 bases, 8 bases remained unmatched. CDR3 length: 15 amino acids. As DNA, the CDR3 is TGCGCCAGCAGCCAGAGAACAGGGGGCGAAGCTGAAGCTTTCTTT. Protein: CASSQRTGGEAEAFF.

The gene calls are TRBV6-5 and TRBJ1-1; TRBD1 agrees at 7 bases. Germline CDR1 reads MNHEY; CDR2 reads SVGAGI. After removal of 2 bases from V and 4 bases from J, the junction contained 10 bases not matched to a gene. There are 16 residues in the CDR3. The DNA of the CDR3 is TGTGCCAGCAGTTACGGGGACAGATTAGGAATCACTGAAGCTTTCTTT. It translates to CASSYGDRLGITEAFF.

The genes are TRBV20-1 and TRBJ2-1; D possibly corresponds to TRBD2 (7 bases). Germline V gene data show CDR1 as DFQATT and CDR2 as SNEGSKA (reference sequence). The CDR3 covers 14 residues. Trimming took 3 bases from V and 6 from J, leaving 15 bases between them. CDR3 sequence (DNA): TGCAGTGCTAGTTTGGGGGGGGGCAGCAATGAGCAGTTCTTC. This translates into CSASLGGGSNEQFF.

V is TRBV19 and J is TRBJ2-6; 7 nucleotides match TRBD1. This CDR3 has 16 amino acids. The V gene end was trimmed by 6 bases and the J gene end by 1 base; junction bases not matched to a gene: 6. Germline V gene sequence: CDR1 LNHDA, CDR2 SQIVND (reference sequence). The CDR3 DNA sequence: TGTGCCAGTAGGGGTCTACAGGGGTCTGGGGCCAACGTCCTGACTTTC. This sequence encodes CASRGLQGSGANVLTF. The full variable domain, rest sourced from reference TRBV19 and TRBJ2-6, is DGGITQSPKYLFRKEGQNVTLSCEQNLNHDAMYWYRQDPGQGLRLIYYSQIVNDFQKGDIAEGYSVSREKKESFPLTVTSAQKNPTAFYLCASRGLQGSGANVLTFGAGSRLTVL.

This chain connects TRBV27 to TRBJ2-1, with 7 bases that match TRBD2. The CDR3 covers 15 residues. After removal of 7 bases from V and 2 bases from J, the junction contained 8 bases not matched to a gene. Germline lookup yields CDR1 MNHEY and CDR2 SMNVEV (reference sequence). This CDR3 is CASNAGRATYNEQFF. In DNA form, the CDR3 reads TGTGCCAGCAACGCAGGGAGGGCAACCTACAATGAGCAGTTCTTC.

The CDR3 nucleotides are TGCAGCGTTTATGGCGGGGCCACAGATACGCAGTATTTT. This codes for CSVYGGATDTQYF. The chain links TRBV29-1 to TRBJ2-3; D possibly corresponds to TRBD2 (6 bases). V gave up 5 bases and J gave up 2 bases, with 11 bases separating them. The germline V gene encodes CDR1 SQVTM and CDR2 ANQGSEA. CDR3 length equals 13 residues.

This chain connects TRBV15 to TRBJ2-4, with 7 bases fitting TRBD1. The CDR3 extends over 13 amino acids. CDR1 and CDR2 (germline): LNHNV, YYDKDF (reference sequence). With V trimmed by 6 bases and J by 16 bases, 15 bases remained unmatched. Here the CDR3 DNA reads TGTGCCACCAGTCCCGGGACAGCCCTCGATCCTTACTTC. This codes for CATSPGTALDPYF.

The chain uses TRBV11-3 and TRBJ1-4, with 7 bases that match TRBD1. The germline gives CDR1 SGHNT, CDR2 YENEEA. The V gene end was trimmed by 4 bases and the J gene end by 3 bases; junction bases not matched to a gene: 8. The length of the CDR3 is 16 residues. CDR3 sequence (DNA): TGTGCCAGCAGCTCACAATCGACAGGGCCTAATGAAAAACTGTTTTTT. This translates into CASSSQSTGPNEKLFF.

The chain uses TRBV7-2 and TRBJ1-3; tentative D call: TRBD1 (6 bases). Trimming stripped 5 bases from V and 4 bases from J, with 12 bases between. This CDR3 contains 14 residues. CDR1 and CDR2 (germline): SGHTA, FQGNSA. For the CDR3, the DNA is TGTGCCAGCAGCCTCGGGACATCGGGAAACACCATATATTTT. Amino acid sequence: CASSLGTSGNTIYF.

CDR3 region: CASSYGQNTEAFF. CDR3 sequence (DNA): TGTGCCAGCAGTTACGGACAGAACACTGAAGCTTTCTTT. The chain links TRBV6-6 to TRBJ1-1; the D gene is possibly TRBD1 (5 bases). V lost 2 bases, J lost 1 base, and 5 bases lay in between. This CDR3 spans 13 amino acids. Germline V gives CDR1 MNHNY, CDR2 SVGAGI (reference sequence).

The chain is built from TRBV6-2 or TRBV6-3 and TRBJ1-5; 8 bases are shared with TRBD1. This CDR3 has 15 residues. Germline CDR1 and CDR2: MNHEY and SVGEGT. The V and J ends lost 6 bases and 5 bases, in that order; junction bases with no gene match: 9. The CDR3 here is CASSDGQGSHQPQHF. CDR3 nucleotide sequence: TGTGCCAGCAGCGACGGACAGGGATCCCATCAGCCCCAGCATTTT.

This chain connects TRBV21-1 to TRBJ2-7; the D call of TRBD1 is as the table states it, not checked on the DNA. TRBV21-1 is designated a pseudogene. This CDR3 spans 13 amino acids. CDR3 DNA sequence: TGTGCCAGCAGCAGGGCCGGCCCCTACGAGCAGTACTTC. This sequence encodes CASSRAGPYEQYF.

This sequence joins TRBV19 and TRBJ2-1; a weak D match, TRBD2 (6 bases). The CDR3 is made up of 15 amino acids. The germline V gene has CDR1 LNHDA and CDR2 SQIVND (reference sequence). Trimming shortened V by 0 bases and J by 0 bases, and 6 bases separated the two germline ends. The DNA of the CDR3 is TGTGCCAGTAGTATAGACGGGAGCTCCTACAATGAGCAGTTCTTC. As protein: CASSIDGSSYNEQFF.

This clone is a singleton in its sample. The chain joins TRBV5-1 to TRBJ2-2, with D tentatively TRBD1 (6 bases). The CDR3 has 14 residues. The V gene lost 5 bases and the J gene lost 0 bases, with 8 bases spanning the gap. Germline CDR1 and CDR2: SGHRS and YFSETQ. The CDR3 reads CASRTGPNTGELFF. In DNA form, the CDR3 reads TGCGCCAGCAGGACAGGACCGAACACCGGGGAGCTGTTTTTT.

As DNA, the CDR3 is TGTGCCTGGAGCGCGGGACAGGGCGACCAGCCCCAGCATTTT. It is translated as CAWSAGQGDQPQHF. The rearrangement joins TRBV30 to TRBJ1-5, with TRBD1 identical over 9 bases. In germline, CDR1 is GTSNPN, CDR2 SVGIG (reference sequence). Trimming at V came to 3 bases and at J to 7 bases, leaving 7 bases not matched to a gene. The CDR3 extends over 14 amino acids.

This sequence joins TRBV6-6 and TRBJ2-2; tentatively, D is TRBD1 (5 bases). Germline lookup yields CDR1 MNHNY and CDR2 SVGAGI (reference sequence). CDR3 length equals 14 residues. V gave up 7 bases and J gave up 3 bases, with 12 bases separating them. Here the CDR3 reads CASKPQGDTGELFF. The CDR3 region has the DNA TGTGCCAGCAAACCCCAGGGCGACACCGGGGAGCTGTTTTTT.

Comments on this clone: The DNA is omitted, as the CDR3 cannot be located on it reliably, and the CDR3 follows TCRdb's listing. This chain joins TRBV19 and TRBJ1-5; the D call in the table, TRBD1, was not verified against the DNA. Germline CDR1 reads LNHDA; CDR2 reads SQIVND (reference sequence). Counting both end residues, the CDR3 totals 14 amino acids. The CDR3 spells CASTSGQGGQPQHF.